Below are 16 T cell receptor beta chains sequenced from a single sample in a study of T cell repertoires in cytomegalovirus infection. TCRdb processed the reads anew with MiXCR; each CDR3 protein has one entry. The data contain a few hundred thousand distinct CDR3 sequences, roughly 43% of them singletons. Their antigens remain unidentified. Specimen: cultured PBMCs, collected from culture after CMV antigen stimulation. The receptors derive from a human donor in good health (CMV status not recorded). Some clones in this sample may be carry-over from other donors' samples.

V gene TRBV19 combines with J gene TRBJ1-2, with D tentatively TRBD1 (5 bases). Trimming took 7 bases from V and 8 from J, leaving 26 bases between them. Germline V gene lookup returns CDR1 LNHDA and CDR2 SQIVND (reference sequence). The CDR3 is 16 amino acids. The DNA of the CDR3 is TGTGCCAGTACCCTGAGGGACCCGGGTCTGTGGAAGGGCTACACCTTC. Translating gives CASTLRDPGLWKGYTF.

This clonotype was seen just once. The chain combines TRBV20-1 with TRBJ1-2, with unresolved D. The germline CDR1 and CDR2 sequences are DFQATT and SNEGSKA (reference sequence). Trimming cost V 6 bases and J 0 bases, with 14 bases left between them. This CDR3 is built from 14 residues. The CDR3 sequence: CSADPLGTNYGYTF. The CDR3 region has the DNA TGCAGTGCCGACCCTTTGGGGACTAACTATGGCTACACCTTC.

The chain carries TRBV6-1 and TRBJ1-1; D unclear. Germline V lookup: CDR1 MNHNS, CDR2 SASEGT. The CDR3 has 17 amino acids. Trimming took 2 bases from V and 3 from J, leaving 19 bases between them. CDR3: CASSEFGFVPRDTEAFF. As DNA, the CDR3 is TGTGCCAGCAGTGAATTTGGATTCGTCCCAAGGGACACTGAAGCTTTCTTT.

This CDR3 is CASIRGQGISAETQYF. The CDR3 bases are TGTGCCAGCATCCGCGGACAGGGAATATCGGCAGAGACCCAGTACTTC. The rearrangement uses TRBV6-1 and TRBJ2-5; 8 bases agree with TRBD1. The CDR3 contains 16 residues. The germline V gene encodes CDR1 MNHNS and CDR2 SASEGT. The ends lost 7 bases at V and 4 bases at J; junction bases unmatched: 14.

This clonotype was seen more than once but under ten times. The rearrangement joins TRBV7-2 to TRBJ1-3, with a weak D call TRBD1 (5 bases). Germline CDR1 reads SGHTA; CDR2 reads FQGNSA. The CDR3 is 16 residues long. Trimming shortened V by 0 bases and J by 0 bases, and 9 bases separated the two germline ends. The DNA of the CDR3 is TGTGCCAGCAGCTTAGCCTCCGGGGGCTCTGGAAACACCATATATTTT. Translation gives CASSLASGGSGNTIYF.

This clonotype was counted only a few times. The rearrangement links TRBV7-8 to TRBJ2-7; D ambiguous. Germline-derived CDR1 and CDR2 are SGHVS and FQNEAQ. Trimming pared 3 bases from V and 6 bases from J, leaving 18 bases between. CDR3 length: 15 residues. This CDR3 is CASSFSTHSPSEQYF. The DNA for the CDR3 is TGTGCCAGCAGCTTTTCGACACATTCACCCTCCGAGCAGTACTTC.

This clonotype was counted many times. The chain joins TRBV7-2 to TRBJ2-2; D remains ambiguous. The V and J ends lost 6 bases and 6 bases respectively, with 11 bases between them. The germline CDR1 and CDR2 sequences are SGHTA and FQGNSA. CDR3 length: 13 residues. CDR3 in DNA: TGTGCCAGCAGTCTCGGGTTTTCCGGGGAGCTGTTTTTT. Its protein is CASSLGFSGELFF.

The chain links TRBV7-9 to TRBJ1-2, with 9 bases matching TRBD1. Germline CDR1 is SEHNR and CDR2 is FQNEAQ (reference sequence). Trimming took 4 bases from V and 7 from J; bases not matched to a gene: 10. The CDR3 has 15 amino acids. The CDR3 bases are TGTGCCAGCAGCTCACATCCTACAGGGGGCGGTGGCTACACCTTC. Its translation: CASSSHPTGGGGYTF.

The rearrangement links TRBV11-3 to TRBJ2-1; 11 bases align to TRBD2. J gave up 7 bases and V 5 bases, and 10 bases lay outside the gene matches. The CDR3 spans 16 residues. Germline values: CDR1 SGHNT, CDR2 YENEEA. The CDR3 DNA reads TGTGCCAGCAGCCCACGGACTAGCGGGCTGGGGAATGAGCAGTTCTTC. Its translation: CASSPRTSGLGNEQFF.

The chain has TRBV6-6 and TRBJ2-1; D tentatively reads TRBD1 or TRBD2 (5 bases each). The V end was cut by 1 base, the J end by 4 bases, with 11 bases between. The germline CDR1 and CDR2 sequences are MNHNY and SVGAGI (reference sequence). The CDR3 runs 15 residues. This CDR3 is CASSYLRGTYNEQFF. CDR3 nucleotides: TGTGCCAGCAGTTACTTGAGGGGCACATACAATGAGCAGTTCTTC.

This chain joins TRBV7-2 and TRBJ2-2; D is uncertain. V was clipped by 5 bases and J by 9 bases, with 19 bases between them. This CDR3 has 15 amino acids. Germline CDR1 and CDR2: SGHTA and FQGNSA. CDR3 in amino acids: CASSPGPLGIRELFF. CDR3 coding DNA: TGTGCCAGCAGCCCCGGGCCTCTAGGTATCAGGGAGCTGTTTTTT.

This clonotype has a handful of counts. The J gene is TRBJ2-3, the V gene TRBV4-1; perhaps TRBD2 as D (6 bases). Germline assignment: CDR1 MGHRA and CDR2 YSYEKL. With 2 bases removed from V and 2 bases from J, the gap between germline ends came to 11 bases. CDR3 length equals 15 residues. The CDR3 DNA reads as TGCGCCAGCAGCCAATTGGCGGGGACCACAGATACGCAGTATTTT. Translating gives CASSQLAGTTDTQYF.

This chain uses TRBV9 with TRBJ1-3, with D unclear. The CDR3 loop spans 14 amino acids. V was clipped by 0 bases and J by 6 bases, with 10 bases between them. Germline assignment: CDR1 SGDLS and CDR2 YYNGEE. CDR3 coding DNA: TGTGCCAGCAGCGTAGGCGCAGCGGAAAACACCATATATTTT. Translated, it gives CASSVGAAENTIYF.

This clonotype was picked up a small number of times. The rearrangement links TRBV7-6 to TRBJ2-7; D gene unclear. Germline V gives CDR1 SGHVS, CDR2 FNYEAQ. The V and J ends lost 5 bases and 0 bases respectively, with 5 bases between them. The CDR3 is made up of 12 amino acids. In DNA form, the CDR3 reads TGTGCCAGCAGCAAAAGCTCCTACGAGCAGTACTTC. This codes for CASSKSSYEQYF. The whole variable domain, filled in from reference TRBV7-6 and TRBJ2-7, reads GAGVSQSPRYKVTKRGQDVALRCDPISGHVSLYWYRQALGQGPEFLTYFNYEAQQDKSGLPNDRFSAERPEGSISTLTIQRTEQRDSAMYRCASSKSSYEQYFGPGTRLTVT.

This chain uses TRBV2 with TRBJ1-5; no firm D call. The CDR3 extends over 12 amino acids. Germline assignment: CDR1 SNHLY and CDR2 FYNNEI. V was cut by 6 bases and J by 6 bases, with 9 bases left in between. This CDR3 reads CASRGGGQPQHF. The DNA of the CDR3 is TGTGCCAGCAGAGGCGGCGGTCAGCCCCAGCATTTT.

The chain uses TRBV12-3 or TRBV12-4 and TRBJ2-3, with 8 positions matching TRBD2. This CDR3 is 15 amino acids long. The J segment lost 3 bases and the V segment lost 8 bases, leaving 10 bases of the junction unmatched. The CDR3 spells CASARVGGGTDTQYF. The CDR3 nucleotides are TGTGCCAGCGCCCGGGTCGGGGGGGGTACAGATACGCAGTATTTT.